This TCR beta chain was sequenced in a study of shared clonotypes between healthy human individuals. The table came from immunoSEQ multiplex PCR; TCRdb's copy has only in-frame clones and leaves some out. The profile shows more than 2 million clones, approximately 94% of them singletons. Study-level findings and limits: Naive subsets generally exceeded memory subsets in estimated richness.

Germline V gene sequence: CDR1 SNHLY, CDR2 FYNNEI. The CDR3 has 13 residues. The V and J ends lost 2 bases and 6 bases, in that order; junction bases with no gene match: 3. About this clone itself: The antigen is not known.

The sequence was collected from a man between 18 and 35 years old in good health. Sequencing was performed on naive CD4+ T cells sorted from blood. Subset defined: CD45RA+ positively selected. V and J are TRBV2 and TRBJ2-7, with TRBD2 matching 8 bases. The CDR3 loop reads CASSELAGIEQYF. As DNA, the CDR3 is TGTGCCAGCAGTGAACTAGCGGGTATCGAGCAGTACTTC. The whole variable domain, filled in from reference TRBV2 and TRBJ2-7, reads EPEVTQTPSHQVTQMGQEVILRCVPISNHLYFYWYRQILGQKVEFLVSFYNNEISEKSEIFDDQFSVERPDGSNFTLKIRSTKLEDSAMYFCASSELAGIEQYFGPGTRLTVT.